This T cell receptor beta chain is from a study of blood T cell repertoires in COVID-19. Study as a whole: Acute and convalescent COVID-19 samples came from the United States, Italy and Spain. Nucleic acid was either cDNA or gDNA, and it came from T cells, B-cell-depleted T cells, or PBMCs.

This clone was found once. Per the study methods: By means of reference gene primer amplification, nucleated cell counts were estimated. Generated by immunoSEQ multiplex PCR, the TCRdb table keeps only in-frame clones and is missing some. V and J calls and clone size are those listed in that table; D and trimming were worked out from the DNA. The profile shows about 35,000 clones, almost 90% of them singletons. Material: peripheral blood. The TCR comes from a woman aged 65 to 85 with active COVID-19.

This CDR3 is CASNVGGRQETQYF. The CDR3 nucleotides read TGTGCCAGCAACGTGGGGGGACGACAAGAGACCCAGTACTTC. This chain uses TRBV6-5 with TRBJ2-5; D is perhaps TRBD2 (6 bases). CDR3 length equals 14 residues. V dropped 7 bases and J dropped 2 bases, with 14 bases sitting between them. Germline values: CDR1 MNHEY, CDR2 SVGAGI.